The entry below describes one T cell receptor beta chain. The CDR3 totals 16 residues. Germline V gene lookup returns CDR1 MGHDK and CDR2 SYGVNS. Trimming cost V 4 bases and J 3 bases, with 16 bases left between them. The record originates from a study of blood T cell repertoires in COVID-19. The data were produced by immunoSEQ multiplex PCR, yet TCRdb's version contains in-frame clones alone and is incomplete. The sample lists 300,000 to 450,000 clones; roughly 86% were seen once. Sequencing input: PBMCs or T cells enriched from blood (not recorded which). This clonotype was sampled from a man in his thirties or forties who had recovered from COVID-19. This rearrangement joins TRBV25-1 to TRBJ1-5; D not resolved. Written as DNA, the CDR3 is TGTGCCAGCAGTGGAGGGAGGTCGGGAGCCAATCAGCCCCAGCATTTT. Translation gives CASSGGRSGANQPQHF.